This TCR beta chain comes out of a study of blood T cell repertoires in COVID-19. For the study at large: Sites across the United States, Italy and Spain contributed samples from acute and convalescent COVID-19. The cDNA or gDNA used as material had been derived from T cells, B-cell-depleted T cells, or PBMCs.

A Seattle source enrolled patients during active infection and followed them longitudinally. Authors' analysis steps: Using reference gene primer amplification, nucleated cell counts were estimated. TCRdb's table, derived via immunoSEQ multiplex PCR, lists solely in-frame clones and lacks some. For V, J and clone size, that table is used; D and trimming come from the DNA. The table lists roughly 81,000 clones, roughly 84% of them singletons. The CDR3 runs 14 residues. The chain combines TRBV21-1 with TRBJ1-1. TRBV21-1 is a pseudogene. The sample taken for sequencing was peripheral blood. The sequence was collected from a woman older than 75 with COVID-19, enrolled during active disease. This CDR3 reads CASSPGGTNTEAFF. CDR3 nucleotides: TGTGCCAGCAGCCCGGGGGGGACCAACACTGAAGCTTTCTTT.